This TCR beta chain comes out of a study of OX40 agonist ivuxolimab in advanced cancers. Study summary: The treatment was a fully human IgG2 OX40 agonist, ivuxolimab. At 0.01 to 10 mg/kg, ivuxolimab was administered intravenously to patients every 2 weeks.

Between the trimmed V and J ends, which lost 0 bases and 4 bases, there was a span of 9 bases. CDR1 and CDR2 (germline): LGHNA, YNFKEQ. The CDR3 extends over 15 amino acids. Repertoires were generated with immunoSEQ multiplex PCR, while TCRdb's copy carries only in-frame clones and drops some. The profile shows 55,000 to 70,000 clones, about 82% of them singletons. This TCR derives from an adult with an advanced solid tumor such as melanoma, head and neck, liver or kidney cancer. Here the sequenced sample was CD4+ or CD8+ T cells sorted from blood, taken in a trial of the OX40 agonist ivuxolimab. The chain recombines TRBV4-2 with TRBJ2-2, with D hard to call. As DNA, the CDR3 is TGTGCCAGCAGCCAAGATACATGGGGCACCGGGGAGCTGTTTTTT. The encoded protein is CASSQDTWGTGELFF.